This TCR beta chain originates from a study of OX40 agonist ivuxolimab in advanced cancers. Across the whole study: Cohort: more than 75% men, mean age approximately 64, aged about 23 to 79. Previous treatment with anti-PD-1, anti-PD-L1 or anti-CTLA-4 therapy was allowed; 40% had received some.

Measured with immunoSEQ multiplex PCR; TCRdb has only the in-frame clones, and not every one. This sample has about 22,000 clones, with roughly 80% found just once. Study results and limitations: Researchers did not determine the expanded peripheral T cells' antigen specificity.

Note on this clone: Its antigen is not known.

V was shortened by 6 bases and J by 4 bases, with 21 bases between the two germline ends. This CDR3 region has 16 residues. CDR1 and CDR2 from the germline V gene are SGHTA and FQGTGA. The V gene is TRBV7-3, the J gene TRBJ2-5; tentatively, D is TRBD1 or TRBD2 (5 bases each). The source material was CD4+ or CD8+ T cells sorted from blood, sampled in a trial of the OX40 agonist ivuxolimab. The receptor's source is an adult with an advanced solid tumor such as melanoma, head and neck, liver or kidney cancer. The DNA of the CDR3 is TGTGCCAGCAGGGGCCCCGGGGACCGCTCCGTAGAGACCCAGTACTTC. Protein: CASRGPGDRSVETQYF. Full variable domain (outside the CDR3, taken from reference TRBV7-3 and TRBJ2-5): GAGVSQTPSNKVTEKGKYVELRCDPISGHTALYWYRQSLGQGPEFLIYFQGTGAADDSGLPNDRFFAVRPEGSVSTLKIQRTERGDSAVYLCASRGPGDRSVETQYFGPGTRLLVL.